The clone carrying this T cell receptor beta chain was seen repeatedly, ten times or more. The antigen remains undetermined. This specimen comes from a study of shared clonotypes between healthy human individuals. Study-wide background: A couple of female and a few male donors aged 18 to 49 were enrolled. Study outcomes and limitations: Measured sharing among donors was expected to vary with sequencing depth.

The deep-level immunoSEQ assay was used. Around 31,000 T cell genomes, or approximately 300 ng DNA, went into unsorted PBMC replicate PCRs. Sequencing was performed with immunoSEQ multiplex PCR; in TCRdb, only in-frame clones are kept and a portion is missing. Counted here are hundreds of thousands of clones, just over 75% occurring once; the ten biggest clones make up around 12%. Germline CDR1 is SGHDT and CDR2 is YYEEEE. This CDR3 comprises 13 residues. V gave up 0 bases and J gave up 5 bases, with 6 bases separating them. Source material: PBMCs. The TCR comes from a woman aged 40 to 50 in good health. Some clones in this sample may be carry-over from other donors' samples. The V call is TRBV5-6, the J call TRBJ1-5; D ambiguous. The CDR3 loop is CASSLGLHQPQHF. The CDR3 bases are TGTGCCAGCAGCTTGGGTCTACATCAGCCCCAGCATTTT.